Sequencing of this T cell receptor (beta chain) was carried out in a study of cytomegalovirus exposure and HLA in healthy donors. Broader study findings: Most CMV-associated TCR beta chains were later found to appear HLA-restricted. When the data were analyzed later, several of the most significant clusters appeared to be linked to common viral pathogens. A link between a missense DCLRE1C variant and TCR beta V- and J-gene trimming emerged from a later analysis.

Notes on this clone: Its antigen is still unknown.

Trimming removed 5 bases from V and 2 bases from J; junction bases left unmatched: 7. This CDR3 has 15 amino acids. The germline V gene encodes CDR1 SGHAT and CDR2 FQDESV (reference sequence). 13 Jbeta primers and 60 Vbeta primers were used for the PCR. The repertoire was sequenced with immunoSEQ multiplex PCR; TCRdb's copy has only in-frame clones and lacks some. The sample consists of 120,000 or so clones, about 68% of them appearing once. This receptor was obtained from a man between 35 and 55 years old in good health and CMV-seropositive. The genes are TRBV11-1 and TRBJ2-3; 7 bases are a match to TRBD2. Sequencing input: PBMCs. The DNA for the CDR3 is TGTGCCAGCAGCCCCCCCAGCGGGAACACAGATACGCAGTATTTT. It encodes CASSPPSGNTDTQYF.